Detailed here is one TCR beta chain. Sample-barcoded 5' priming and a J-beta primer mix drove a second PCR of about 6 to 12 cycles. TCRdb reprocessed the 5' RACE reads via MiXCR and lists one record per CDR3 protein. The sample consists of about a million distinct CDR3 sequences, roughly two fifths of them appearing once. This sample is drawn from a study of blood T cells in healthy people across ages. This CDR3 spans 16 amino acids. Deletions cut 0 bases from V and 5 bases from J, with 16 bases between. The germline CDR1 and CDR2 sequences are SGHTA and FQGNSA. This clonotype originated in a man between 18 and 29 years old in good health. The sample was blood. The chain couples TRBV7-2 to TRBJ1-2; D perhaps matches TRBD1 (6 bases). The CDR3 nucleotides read TGTGCCAGCAGCTTAGCACGACAGGCTCTTAGTTATGGCTACACCTTC. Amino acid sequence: CASSLARQALSYGYTF.